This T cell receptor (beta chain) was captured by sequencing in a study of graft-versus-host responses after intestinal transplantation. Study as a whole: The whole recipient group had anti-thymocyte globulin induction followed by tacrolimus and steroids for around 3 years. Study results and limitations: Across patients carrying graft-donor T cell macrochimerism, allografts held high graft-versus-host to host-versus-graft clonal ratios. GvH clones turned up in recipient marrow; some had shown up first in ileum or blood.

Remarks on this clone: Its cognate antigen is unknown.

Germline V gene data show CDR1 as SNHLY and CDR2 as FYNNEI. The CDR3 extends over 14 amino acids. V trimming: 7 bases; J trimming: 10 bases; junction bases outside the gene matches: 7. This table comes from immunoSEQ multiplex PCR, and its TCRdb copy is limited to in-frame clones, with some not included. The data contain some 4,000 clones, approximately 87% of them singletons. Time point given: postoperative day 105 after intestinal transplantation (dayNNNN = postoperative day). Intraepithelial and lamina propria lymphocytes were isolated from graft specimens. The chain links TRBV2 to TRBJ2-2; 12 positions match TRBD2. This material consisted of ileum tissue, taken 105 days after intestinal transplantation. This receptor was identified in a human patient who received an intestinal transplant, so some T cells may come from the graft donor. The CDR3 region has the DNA TGTGCCAGCAACCTAGCGGGAGGGCCGGAGGAGCTGTTTTTT. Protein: CASNLAGGPEELFF.